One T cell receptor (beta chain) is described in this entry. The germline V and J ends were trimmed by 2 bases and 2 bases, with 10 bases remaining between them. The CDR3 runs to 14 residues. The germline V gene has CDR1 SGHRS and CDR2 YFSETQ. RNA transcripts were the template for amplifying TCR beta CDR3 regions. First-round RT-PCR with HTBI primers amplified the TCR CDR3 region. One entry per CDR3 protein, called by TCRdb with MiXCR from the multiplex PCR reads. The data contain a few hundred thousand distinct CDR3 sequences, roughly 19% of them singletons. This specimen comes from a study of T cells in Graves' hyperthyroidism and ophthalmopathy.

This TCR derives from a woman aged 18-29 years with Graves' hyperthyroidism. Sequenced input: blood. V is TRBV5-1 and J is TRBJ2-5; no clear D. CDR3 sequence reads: CASSFRTAQETQYF. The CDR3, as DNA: TGCGCCAGCAGCTTTCGGACGGCACAAGAGACCCAGTACTTC.